This passage covers 26 T cell receptor beta chains from one sample sequenced in a study of identical twins. TCRdb re-called the 5' RACE reads through MiXCR, storing one row per CDR3 protein. The sample consists of about 220,000 distinct CDR3 sequences, around 6.9% of them appearing once. Separately, the same data were catalogued under a study of yellow fever vaccine responses in identical twins.

Sequenced input: memory (CD45RO+) T cells sorted from blood. The receptors originated from a woman younger than 30 in good health.

At least ten counts were recorded for this clonotype. The rearrangement links TRBV29-1 to TRBJ2-1, with TRBD2 as a possible D gene (5 bases). CDR1 and CDR2 (germline): SQVTM, ANQGSEA. The ends were cut back, 1 base at V and 7 bases at J, with 14 bases in the middle. The CDR3 has 14 amino acids. CDR3 in amino acids: CSVEGAGKSNEQFF. DNA for the CDR3: TGCAGCGTTGAAGGGGCCGGGAAATCAAATGAGCAGTTCTTC.

This clonotype was observed a few times. CDR3 DNA sequence: TGTGCCAGCAGCTTACGGGCCGCCGAGCAGTACTTC. It specifies CASSLRAAEQYF. The J gene is TRBJ2-7, the V gene TRBV7-8; D uncertain. Trimming took off 2 bases at V and 6 bases at J, with 8 bases between the two ends. The germline gives CDR1 SGHVS, CDR2 FQNEAQ. This CDR3 comprises 12 residues.

This clonotype occurred many times. The CDR3 DNA reads as TGTGCCAGCAGGAAGGGCCTTTGGGAGCAGTTCTTC. Translated, it gives CASRKGLWEQFF. The rearrangement links TRBV12-3 or TRBV12-4 to TRBJ2-1; D ambiguous. The germline V and J ends were trimmed by 6 bases and 10 bases, with 13 bases remaining between them. The CDR3 has 12 residues.

This clonotype has just a few counts. The rearrangement uses TRBV2 and TRBJ1-1; the D gene is possibly TRBD1 (5 bases). Germline lookup yields CDR1 SNHLY and CDR2 FYNNEI. The CDR3 sequence is 15 residues long. The V end lost 7 bases, the J end lost 1 base, and 16 bases lay between the germline ends. The CDR3 sequence: CASTLWAGSNTEAFF. The CDR3 DNA reads TGTGCCAGCACCCTGTGGGCAGGGTCGAACACTGAAGCTTTCTTT. Full variable domain (remainder filled in from reference TRBV2 and TRBJ1-1): EPEVTQTPSHQVTQMGQEVILRCVPISNHLYFYWYRQILGQKVEFLVSFYNNEISEKSEIFDDQFSVERPDGSNFTLKIRSTKLEDSAMYFCASTLWAGSNTEAFFGQGTRLTVV.

Comments on this clonotype: Sequence at one end of the junction differs from germline and may be a read error. This chain links TRBV18 with TRBJ2-1; D perhaps matches TRBD2 (6 bases). CDR1 is KGHSH, CDR2 LQKENI, per germline. The CDR3 is made up of 16 amino acids. The CDR3, as DNA: TGTGCCAGCTCACCCCCGGGATTAGCGGAATACAATAAGCAGTTCTTC. It encodes CASSPPGLAEYNKQFF.

This clonotype was detected ten times or more. The chain recombines TRBV3-1 with TRBJ2-3; 7 nucleotides match TRBD1. CDR1 and CDR2 from the germline V gene are LGHDT and YNNKEL (reference sequence). Trimming at V came to 6 bases and at J to 3 bases, leaving 9 bases not matched to a gene. The CDR3 spans 15 residues. CDR3 sequence (DNA): TGTGCCAGCAGTCTCCTCGACAGGGTAACAGATACGCAGTATTTT. Translation gives CASSLLDRVTDTQYF.

The V and J genes are TRBV29-1 and TRBJ2-7, with 10 bases that match TRBD2. Germline V gene sequence: CDR1 SQVTM, CDR2 ANQGSEA. The V and J ends lost 6 bases and 2 bases, in that order; junction bases with no gene match: 13. The length of the CDR3 is 16 residues. For the CDR3, the DNA is TGCAGCGTAGTTGGGGGTCTAGCGGGGGCAACCTACGAGCAGTACTTC. This encodes CSVVGGLAGATYEQYF.

This clonotype has a handful of counts. This clone may be a read error of a much larger clone one base away. The DNA for the CDR3 is TGTGCCAGCAGCTTTTCGGGGCGGGGGACCTCCCACGAGCAGTACTTC. Encoded protein: CASSFSGRGTSHEQYF. The gene calls are TRBV7-8 and TRBJ2-7; TRBD2 matches 7 bases. The CDR3 is 16 residues long. Germline assignment: CDR1 SGHVS and CDR2 FQNEAQ.

A few counts support this clonotype. The chain joins TRBV4-3 to TRBJ1-5; weak D call: TRBD1 (5 bases). CDR1 is LGHNA and CDR2 is YSLEER in the germline V gene. This CDR3 is built from 15 residues. V was trimmed by 1 base and J by 3 bases, leaving 10 bases between them. The CDR3: CASSQGSGNNQPQHF. Written as DNA, the CDR3 is TGCGCCAGCAGCCAAGGCTCAGGGAACAATCAGCCCCAGCATTTT.

In its sample, this clonotype was seen many times. The V and J genes are TRBV7-8 and TRBJ2-7, with TRBD1 matching over 7 bases. Germline V gives CDR1 SGHVS, CDR2 FQNEAQ. This CDR3 contains 15 residues. With 8 bases clipped from V and 0 bases from J, the junction kept 10 bases outside the gene matches. Here the CDR3 reads CASSEGALSSYEQYF. CDR3 coding DNA: TGTGCCAGCTCCGAGGGGGCACTGAGCTCCTACGAGCAGTACTTC.

A few counts support this clonotype. The chain employs TRBV3-1 and TRBJ1-4; TRBD1 is a possible D gene (5 bases). Trimming stripped 10 bases from V and 7 bases from J, with 13 bases between. Germline V gene data show CDR1 as LGHDT and CDR2 as YNNKEL (reference sequence). This CDR3 contains 12 residues. As DNA, the CDR3 is TGTGCCACCGGGGCTGTTGGTGAAAAACTGTTTTTT. Its translation: CATGAVGEKLFF.

Ten or more counts support this clonotype. V gene TRBV6-6 combines with J gene TRBJ1-2, with D unresolved. CDR1 is MNHNY, CDR2 SVGAGI, per germline (reference sequence). V was pared by 2 bases and J by 14 bases, with 9 bases between. CDR3 length: 10 amino acids. The CDR3 loop is CASSYAGQTF. The CDR3 DNA reads as TGTGCCAGCAGTTACGCGGGCCAAACCTTC.

This clonotype was detected ten times or more. J is TRBJ2-5 and V is TRBV28, with 10 bases fitting TRBD2. Germline CDR1 MDHEN, CDR2 SYDVKM. V lost 6 bases to trimming and J lost 0 bases; unmatched junction nucleotides: 7. The CDR3 spans 16 residues. The CDR3: CASRSSGGSYQETQYF. The CDR3 nucleotides are TGTGCCAGCAGGAGTAGCGGGGGGTCGTACCAAGAGACCCAGTACTTC.

This clonotype showed up just a few times. V gene TRBV2 combines with J gene TRBJ2-7; D unclear. The CDR3 has 15 amino acids. V lost 11 bases, J lost 2 bases, and 22 bases lay in between. Germline CDR1 is SNHLY and CDR2 is FYNNEI. This chain's CDR3 is CASHDKGSSTYEQYF. For the CDR3, the DNA is TGTGCCTCTCACGACAAGGGTAGTTCAACCTACGAGCAGTACTTC.

This clonotype was detected many times. The V and J genes are TRBV11-2 and TRBJ2-3; 12 positions match TRBD2. V trimming: 3 bases; J trimming: 5 bases; junction bases outside the gene matches: 12. This CDR3 spans 18 amino acids. CDR1 is SGHAT, CDR2 FQNNGV, per germline. The CDR3, as DNA: TGTGCCAGCAGCTTGTTCCGTCTAGCGGGGGGGCCTGTAGATACGCAGTATTTT. It yields the protein CASSLFRLAGGPVDTQYF. The whole variable domain, filled in from reference TRBV11-2 and TRBJ2-3, reads EAGVAQSPRYKIIEKRQSVAFWCNPISGHATLYWYQQILGQGPKLLIQFQNNGVVDDSQLPKDRFSAERLKGVDSTLKIQPAKLEDSAVYLCASSLFRLAGGPVDTQYFGPGTRLTVL.

To note about this clonotype: One end of the junction is discordant with germline, which a read error may explain. The chain recombines TRBV7-7 with TRBJ2-1, with TRBD2 matching 8 bases. CDR1 and CDR2 from the germline V gene are SSHAT and FNYEAQ (reference sequence). The CDR3 has 18 amino acids. CDR3 residues: CASSLKRLAGGSYNEQFF. CDR3 nucleotide sequence: TGTGCTAGCAGCTTAAAGAGGCTAGCGGGTGGCTCCTACAATGAGCAGTTCTTC.

This clonotype came up many times. In nucleotides, the CDR3 is TGTGCCAGCAGCCAAGACAGGGGGATATCAGAAAAACTGTTTTTT. It translates to CASSQDRGISEKLFF. This rearrangement joins TRBV3-1 to TRBJ1-4, with 7 bases fitting TRBD1. With V trimmed by 0 bases and J by 8 bases, 6 bases remained unmatched. Germline assignment: CDR1 LGHDT and CDR2 YNNKEL (reference sequence). The CDR3 runs to 15 residues.

This chain connects TRBV11-2 to TRBJ2-6; D possibly corresponds to TRBD2 (5 bases). Germline lookup yields CDR1 SGHAT and CDR2 FQNNGV. Trimming took 1 base from V and 0 from J, leaving 13 bases between them. CDR3 length: 18 residues. CDR3 in amino acids: CASSLGRTPNSGANVLTF. In DNA, the CDR3 is TGTGCCAGCAGCTTAGGACGGACTCCCAACTCTGGGGCCAACGTCCTGACTTTC.

Comments on this clonotype: A much bigger clone sits one base away, suggesting this may be a read error. This chain joins TRBV7-9 and TRBJ2-7, with D possibly being TRBD1 (6 bases). CDR1 SEHNR and CDR2 FQNEAQ come from the germline V gene (reference sequence). The CDR3 runs 12 residues. CDR3 nucleotide sequence: TGTGTCAGCAGCGTTACAGGGTACGAGCAGTACTTC. This encodes CVSSVTGYEQYF.

There are many counts of this clonotype. The chain is built from TRBV12-3 or TRBV12-4 and TRBJ2-6, with D perhaps matching TRBD1 (6 bases). The ends were cut back, 4 bases at V and 2 bases at J, with 12 bases in the middle. The CDR3 runs to 16 residues. The CDR3 reads CASSYTTGTGANVLTF. The CDR3 DNA sequence: TGTGCCAGCAGTTACACTACAGGGACTGGGGCCAACGTCCTGACTTTC.

The chain joins TRBV18 to TRBJ1-2, with no clear D. V was pared by 3 bases and J by 5 bases, with 10 bases between. This CDR3 is 13 amino acids long. Germline loops: CDR1 KGHSH, CDR2 LQKENI. The CDR3 sequence: CASSPVGWYGYTF. The CDR3 DNA reads as TGTGCCAGCTCACCCGTCGGGTGGTATGGCTACACCTTC.

The chain links TRBV5-1 to TRBJ2-1; D call uncertain. The V gene lost 1 base and the J gene lost 6 bases, with 8 bases spanning the gap. Germline V gives CDR1 SGHRS, CDR2 YFSETQ. The CDR3 extends over 13 amino acids. The CDR3 is CASSLRLVNEQFF. CDR3 DNA: TGCGCCAGCAGCTTGCGGCTAGTCAATGAGCAGTTCTTC.

This clonotype showed up many times. The gene calls are TRBV20-1 and TRBJ2-3; D may match TRBD1 or TRBD2 (5 bases each). V was pared by 3 bases and J by 0 bases, with 16 bases between. CDR3 length equals 16 residues. The germline gives CDR1 DFQATT, CDR2 SNEGSKA (reference sequence). The CDR3 DNA follows: TGCAGTGCTAGTGTGGGGCGGGTCCCTAGCACAGATACGCAGTATTTT. Its translation is CSASVGRVPSTDTQYF.

This clonotype came up a few times. The chain uses TRBV7-3 and TRBJ2-5; 7 bases fit TRBD2. Per germline, CDR1 SGHTA and CDR2 FQGTGA. V shed 5 bases, J shed 5 bases, and the junction held 14 bases outside the gene matches. CDR3 length: 16 amino acids. In DNA form, the CDR3 reads TGTGCCAGCAGCGCAACCGGGACTATGGGGAGTGAGACCCAGTACTTC. Translated, it gives CASSATGTMGSETQYF.

This clonotype was detected ten times or more. V and J are TRBV24-1 and TRBJ2-3; weak D call: TRBD1 (5 bases). Per germline, CDR1 KGHDR and CDR2 SFDVKD. The CDR3 extends over 15 amino acids. The V and J ends lost 4 bases and 4 bases respectively, with 14 bases between them. CDR3 sequence reads: CATSEGRVGADTQYF. CDR3 in DNA: TGTGCCACCAGTGAGGGCAGGGTAGGGGCAGATACGCAGTATTTT.

The chain's CDR3 is CSASGLAGDSSYEQYF. CDR3 nucleotide sequence: TGCAGTGCTAGCGGACTAGCGGGGGACAGCTCCTACGAGCAGTACTTC. The rearrangement links TRBV20-1 to TRBJ2-7; 13 nucleotides match TRBD2. Looked up from germline, CDR1 is DFQATT and CDR2 is SNEGSKA (reference sequence). Losses at the gene ends were 3 bases for V and 0 bases for J; bases not matched to a gene: 5. The CDR3 consists of 16 residues.